This TCR beta chain emerged from a study of shared clonotypes between healthy human individuals. The overall study: The plates for each donor numbered three CD4 naive, three CD4 memory, two CD8 naive and one CD8 memory. Findings and limits, study-wide: Rarefaction indicated that sorted-subset sequencing remained incomplete although depth was large. The study sampled only blood, and tissue repertoires likely differ.

At the deep level, the assay was run. The method was immunoSEQ multiplex PCR; TCRdb's version includes in-frame clones alone and lacks a portion of them. The data show some 1 million clones, with more than 65% seen just once and around 1.4% held by the top ten. The CDR3 loop spans 14 amino acids. The sample holds one count of this clone. What it binds is unknown. This rearrangement joins TRBV1 to TRBJ2-5; the DNA was not compared with TRBD1, the D call given in the table. TRBV1 is described as a pseudogene. The TCR sequence derives from a man between 18 and 29 years old in good health. Sequenced sample: memory CD4+ T cells sorted from blood. Subset meaning: CD45RA-negative fraction. CDR3 DNA: TGCACCAGCAGCTCAAGGGGAAAAGTTGAGACCCAGTACTTC. Its protein product is CTSSSRGKVETQYF.